Each of the 24 T cell receptor beta chains below was sequenced from the same sample in a study of T cell repertoires in cytomegalovirus infection. Via MiXCR, TCRdb re-called the reads, giving one row per CDR3 protein. The data hold 100,000 to 150,000 distinct CDR3 sequences, with about 32% observed a single time. These receptors' antigens are unknown. The material was CD8+ T cells from cultured PBMCs, obtained from culture after CMV antigen stimulation. The origin of the receptors is a human donor in good health (CMV status not recorded). Some clones in this sample may be carry-over from other donors' samples.

J is TRBJ2-5 and V is TRBV7-2; TRBD2 matches 7 bases. CDR1 is SGHTA and CDR2 is FQGNSA in the germline V gene. V lost 5 bases, J lost 3 bases, and 12 bases stayed unmatched. The CDR3 loop spans 16 amino acids. The CDR3 coding sequence is TGTGCCAGCAGCGAAAATCCGGGGGGAACGGAAGAGACCCAGTACTTC. It is translated as CASSENPGGTEETQYF.

The chain recombines TRBV6-6 with TRBJ1-2; TRBD1 matches 9 bases. The CDR3 runs 15 residues. The germline V gene has CDR1 MNHNY and CDR2 SVGAGI (reference sequence). The junction had 5 bases not matched to a gene; V was cut back by 6 bases and J by 0 bases. The CDR3, as DNA: TGTGCCAGCAGCATCCGGGACAGGGCTAACTATGGCTACACCTTC. Its protein product is CASSIRDRANYGYTF.

This clonotype was observed a handful of times. The J gene is TRBJ1-2, the V gene TRBV4-1, with a tentative D call TRBD1 (5 bases). In germline, CDR1 is MGHRA, CDR2 YSYEKL. The CDR3 is made up of 16 amino acids. V was pared by 0 bases and J by 6 bases, with 17 bases between. The CDR3 sequence is CASSQEGVWYVDGYTF. The CDR3, as DNA: TGCGCCAGCAGCCAAGAGGGGGTTTGGTATGTCGATGGCTACACCTTC.

This clonotype was found many times. The J gene is TRBJ2-3, the V gene TRBV6-4; 13 bases fit TRBD2. The length of the CDR3 is 16 residues. CDR1 and CDR2 from the germline V gene are MRHNA and SNTAGT. V was clipped by 6 bases and J by 1 base; unmatched bases: 4. CDR3 DNA: TGTGCCAGCAGCCTCGGGACTAGCGGGGGCACAGATACGCAGTATTTT. Protein product: CASSLGTSGGTDTQYF.

This clonotype is a singleton in its sample. This rearrangement joins TRBV28 to TRBJ1-2, with 7 bases that match TRBD1. V was pared by 6 bases and J by 7 bases, with 8 bases of the junction left unmatched. CDR1 and CDR2 from the germline V gene are MDHEN and SYDVKM. The CDR3 has 13 amino acids. CDR3 sequence: CASRPRTGGGYTF. Written as DNA, the CDR3 is TGTGCCAGCAGGCCCCGGACAGGCGGTGGCTACACCTTC.

This clonotype turned up a few times. This chain links TRBV28 with TRBJ2-6, with a possible D match to TRBD1 (6 bases). V was shortened by 3 bases and J by 2 bases, with 29 bases between the two germline ends. This CDR3 spans 22 amino acids. Germline V gene lookup returns CDR1 MDHEN and CDR2 SYDVKM. CDR3 coding DNA: TGTGCCAGCAGTTTCCCCGGGAAATCTCGTACAGAGGGGGTTGCTGGGGCCAACGTCCTGACTTTC. Protein: CASSFPGKSRTEGVAGANVLTF.

The genes are TRBV2 and TRBJ2-1; D may be TRBD1 or TRBD2 (5 bases each). In germline, CDR1 is SNHLY, CDR2 FYNNEI. This CDR3 is 14 amino acids long. Trimming cost V 3 bases and J 8 bases, with 14 bases left between them. The CDR3 DNA sequence: TGTGCCAGCAGTGAGACGGACTGGGGGTATGAGCAGTTCTTC. Translation: CASSETDWGYEQFF.

J is TRBJ2-1 and V is TRBV5-1; D gene ambiguous. V dropped 1 base and J dropped 0 bases, with 11 bases sitting between them. The CDR3 loop spans 16 amino acids. Germline-derived CDR1 and CDR2 are SGHRS and YFSETQ. CDR3 sequence reads: CASSLSHVSSYNEQFF. Written as DNA, the CDR3 is TGCGCCAGCAGCTTGTCCCACGTTAGCTCCTACAATGAGCAGTTCTTC.

This clonotype was observed at least ten times. The V and J genes are TRBV6-2 or TRBV6-3 and TRBJ1-5; D is uncertain. This CDR3 comprises 13 residues. Germline-derived CDR1 and CDR2 are MNHEY and SVGEGT. Trimming shortened V by 6 bases and J by 3 bases, and 9 bases separated the two germline ends. CDR3 coding DNA: TGTGCCAGCAGCCCTTGGCTCAATCAGCCCCAGCATTTT. Amino acids: CASSPWLNQPQHF.

This clonotype was counted between two and nine times. The rearrangement links TRBV7-2 to TRBJ2-7; D tentatively reads TRBD1 or TRBD2 (5 bases each). The CDR3 spans 15 residues. CDR1 SGHTA and CDR2 FQGNSA come from the germline V gene. Trimming pared 0 bases from V and 4 bases from J, leaving 13 bases between. CDR3 DNA sequence: TGTGCCAGCAGCTTAGCCCCAGGGACGGGATACGAGCAGTACTTC. Its protein product is CASSLAPGTGYEQYF.

This clonotype was observed many times. This chain connects TRBV7-2 to TRBJ1-1, with TRBD1 identical over 8 bases. CDR3 length: 13 amino acids. CDR1 is SGHTA, CDR2 FQGNSA, per germline. Trimming at V came to 7 bases and at J to 8 bases, leaving 9 bases not matched to a gene. CDR3 residues: CASTGAGGTEAFF. The CDR3 region has the DNA TGTGCCAGCACTGGGGCAGGGGGCACCGAAGCTTTCTTT. The whole variable domain, remainder taken from reference TRBV7-2 and TRBJ1-1, is GAGVSQSPSNKVTEKGKDVELRCDPISGHTALYWYRQSLGQGLEFLIYFQGNSAPDKSGLPSDRFSAERTGGSVSTLTIQRTQQEDSAVYLCASTGAGGTEAFFGQGTRLTVV.

This chain joins TRBV6-6 and TRBJ2-7; D may be TRBD1 (6 bases). Trimming took 5 bases from V and 5 from J, leaving 22 bases between them. The CDR3 spans 16 residues. CDR1 is MNHNY, CDR2 SVGAGI, per germline (reference sequence). DNA of the CDR3: TGTGCCAGCAGTCCCGTAACAGGGATGGTAGATCACGAGCAGTACTTC. This translates into CASSPVTGMVDHEQYF.

This clonotype was counted at least ten times. This chain links TRBV20-1 with TRBJ2-3; tentatively, D is TRBD1 (6 bases). Trimming shortened V by 4 bases and J by 3 bases, and 17 bases separated the two germline ends. This CDR3 has 15 amino acids. Germline V CDR1 and CDR2: DFQATT, SNEGSKA (reference sequence). In nucleotides, the CDR3 is TGCAGTGCTAAACCGGACAGACTCAAGACAGATACGCAGTATTTT. It codes for CSAKPDRLKTDTQYF.

The chain is built from TRBV19 and TRBJ1-6; 7 bases map to TRBD1. Germline-derived CDR1 and CDR2 are LNHDA and SQIVND (reference sequence). V was clipped by 3 bases and J by 10 bases; unmatched bases: 9. CDR3 length: 15 residues. As DNA, the CDR3 is TGTGCCAGTAGTATCTGGGACAGTGCCCACTCACCCCTCCACTTT. Its protein product is CASSIWDSAHSPLHF.

The chain recombines TRBV7-9 with TRBJ2-5; D may be TRBD1 (6 bases). Trimming shortened V by 2 bases and J by 4 bases, and 14 bases separated the two germline ends. The CDR3 sequence is 15 residues long. Germline CDR1 is SEHNR and CDR2 is FQNEAQ (reference sequence). CDR3 nucleotide sequence: TGTGCCAGCAGCTTAACGTGGGACACCGGAGAGACCCAGTACTTC. Its translation: CASSLTWDTGETQYF. Combining the CDR3 with reference TRBV7-9 and TRBJ2-5 gives the whole variable domain DTGVSQNPRHKITKRGQNVTFRCDPISEHNRLYWYRQTLGQGPEFLTYFQNEAQLEKSRLLSDRFSAERPKGSFSTLEIQRTEQGDSAMYLCASSLTWDTGETQYFGPGTRLLVL.

The table lists this clonotype with many counts. This chain joins TRBV7-9 and TRBJ2-7, with 7 nucleotides matching TRBD1. V shed 5 bases and J 1 base; nucleotides not matched to a gene: 2. CDR1 and CDR2 from the germline V gene are SEHNR and FQNEAQ (reference sequence). The CDR3 consists of 13 residues. Here the CDR3 DNA reads TGTGCCAGCAGCATGGGACAGTCCTACGAGCAGTACTTC. Translation gives CASSMGQSYEQYF.

CDR3: CASSLQGGFEQYF. The CDR3 bases are TGTGCCAGCAGCTTGCAGGGCGGCTTCGAGCAGTACTTC. The V gene is TRBV5-6, the J gene TRBJ2-7; TRBD1 is a possible D gene (5 bases). Per germline, CDR1 SGHDT and CDR2 YYEEEE. The V and J ends lost 1 base and 6 bases respectively, with 11 bases between them. This CDR3 region has 13 residues. Full variable domain (missing parts from reference TRBV5-6 and TRBJ2-7): DAGVTQSPTHLIKTRGQQVTLRCSPKSGHDTVSWYQQALGQGPQFIFQYYEEEERQRGNFPDRFSGHQFPNYSSELNVNALLLGDSALYLCASSLQGGFEQYFGPGTRLTVT.

This clonotype was recorded many times. This chain links TRBV7-2 with TRBJ2-3; 8 bases are a match to TRBD1. J was trimmed by 6 bases and V by 7 bases; bases with no gene match: 15. Germline V gene sequence: CDR1 SGHTA, CDR2 FQGNSA. This CDR3 region has 16 residues. CDR3 residues: CASKRAAGGSWDTQYF. The DNA of the CDR3 is TGTGCCAGCAAACGGGCGGCAGGGGGCTCATGGGATACGCAGTATTTT.

Here the CDR3 reads CASSEGGTSTDTQYF. CDR3 DNA sequence: TGTGCCAGCAGTGAAGGGGGGACTAGCACAGATACGCAGTATTTT. J is TRBJ2-3 and V is TRBV2, with TRBD2 as a possible D gene (6 bases). CDR3 size: 15 residues. Trimming took 1 base from V and 0 from J, leaving 8 bases between them. The germline V gene encodes CDR1 SNHLY and CDR2 FYNNEI.

The chain joins TRBV4-1 to TRBJ1-5; D perhaps matches TRBD1 (5 bases). In germline, CDR1 is MGHRA, CDR2 YSYEKL. V was shortened by 3 bases and J by 5 bases, with 17 bases between the two germline ends. The CDR3 runs to 16 residues. The CDR3 nucleotides are TGCGCCAGCAGCCACCTCGAGGCAGGGCGTCATCAGCCCCAGCATTTT. Its protein product is CASSHLEAGRHQPQHF.

This clonotype has only a few counts. The chain combines TRBV4-1 with TRBJ2-7; 7 bases map to TRBD1. Per the germline V gene, CDR1 is MGHRA and CDR2 is YSYEKL. The CDR3 extends over 13 amino acids. V trimming: 3 bases; J trimming: 6 bases; junction bases outside the gene matches: 5. The CDR3 here is CASSHLQGTEQYF. The CDR3 nucleotides are TGCGCCAGCAGCCACCTACAGGGGACCGAGCAGTACTTC.

This clonotype occurred many times. The chain combines TRBV12-3 or TRBV12-4 with TRBJ2-1; TRBD1 agrees at 8 bases. V lost 5 bases and J lost 9; bases outside the gene matches: 15. This CDR3 is 16 amino acids long. CDR3 amino acids: CASSPPTGARAFEQFF. The CDR3 DNA is TGTGCCAGCAGTCCACCGACAGGGGCCAGAGCGTTTGAGCAGTTCTTC.

In this sample, this clonotype turned up a few times. The chain links TRBV12-3 or TRBV12-4 to TRBJ1-5; D remains unclear. V lost 5 bases and J 0 bases, leaving 8 bases between the germline ends. This CDR3 is built from 14 residues. The CDR3 loop is CASSAAYSNQPQHF. DNA for the CDR3: TGTGCCAGCAGTGCAGCCTATAGCAATCAGCCCCAGCATTTT.

This clonotype has ten or more counts. The rearrangement joins TRBV6-1 to TRBJ2-6, with D maybe TRBD1 (6 bases). Looked up from germline, CDR1 is MNHNS and CDR2 is SASEGT. Trimming took off 5 bases at V and 0 bases at J, with 17 bases between the two ends. This CDR3 spans 18 amino acids. This chain's CDR3 is CASSLLQGGPSGANVLTF. CDR3 DNA: TGTGCCAGCAGTCTACTACAGGGTGGACCCTCTGGGGCCAACGTCCTGACTTTC.